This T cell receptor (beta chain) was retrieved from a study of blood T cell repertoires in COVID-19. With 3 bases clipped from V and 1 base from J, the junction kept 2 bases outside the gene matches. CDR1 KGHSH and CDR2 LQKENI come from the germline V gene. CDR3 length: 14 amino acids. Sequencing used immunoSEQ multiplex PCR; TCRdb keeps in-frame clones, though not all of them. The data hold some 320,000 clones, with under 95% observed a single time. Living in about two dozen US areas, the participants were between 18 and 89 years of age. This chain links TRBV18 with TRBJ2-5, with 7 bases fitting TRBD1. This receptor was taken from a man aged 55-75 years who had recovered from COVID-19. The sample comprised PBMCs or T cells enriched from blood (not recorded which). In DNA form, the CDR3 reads TGTGCCAGCTCACCGGGACAGAGCCAAGAGACCCAGTACTTC. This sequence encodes CASSPGQSQETQYF.